This T cell receptor beta chain appears in the sequencing data of a study of graft-versus-host responses after intestinal transplantation. In the study overall: Each recipient received anti-thymocyte globulin induction, then tacrolimus and steroids for approximately 3 years. Study conclusions and caveats: The recipient marrow held GvH clones, and some of them showed up first in ileum or blood. GvH clone levels peaked in circulation, and this peak was associated with early post-transplant HvG declines. Elevated graft-versus-host to host-versus-graft clonal ratios in allografts were recorded for patients with graft-donor T cell macrochimerism.

CDR3 length: 14 residues. The germline V and J ends were trimmed by 2 bases and 1 base, with 8 bases remaining between them. CDR1 MNHNS and CDR2 SASEGT come from the germline V gene. Clones were sequenced by immunoSEQ multiplex PCR, and TCRdb holds only the in-frame ones, with some missing. The profile shows tens of thousands of clones, roughly 90% of them singletons. In the case of this clone: The antigen is not known.

The TCR originated in a human donor who received an intestinal transplant. The V gene is TRBV6-1, the J gene TRBJ1-1; D is possibly TRBD1 (5 bases). The sequencing used unstimulated CD4+ T cells sorted from spleen or lymph node cells, collected before intestinal transplant. The CDR3, as DNA: TGTGCCAGCAGTGAACAGGGATCGAACACTGAAGCTTTCTTT. Translation gives CASSEQGSNTEAFF.